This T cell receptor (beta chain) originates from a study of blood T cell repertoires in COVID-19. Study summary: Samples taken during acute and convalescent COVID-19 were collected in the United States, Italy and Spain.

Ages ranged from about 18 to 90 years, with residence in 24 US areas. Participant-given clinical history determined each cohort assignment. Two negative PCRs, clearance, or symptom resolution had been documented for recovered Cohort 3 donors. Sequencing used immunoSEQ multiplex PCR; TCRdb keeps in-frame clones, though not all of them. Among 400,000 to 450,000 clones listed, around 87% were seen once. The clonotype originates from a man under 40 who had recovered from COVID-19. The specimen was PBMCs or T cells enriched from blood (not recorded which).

CDR3 sequence reads: CASSYSKIAQKTQYF. The CDR3 DNA reads as TGTGCCAGCAGTTACTCGAAGATCGCCCAGAAGACCCAGTACTTC. The rearrangement uses TRBV6-5 and TRBJ2-5; D not resolved. The CDR3 is made up of 15 amino acids. The ends were cut back, 0 bases at V and 6 bases at J, with 14 bases in the middle. The germline V gene encodes CDR1 MNHEY and CDR2 SVGAGI.